This TCR beta chain was recovered during a study of T cells after yellow fever vaccination. Using its own MiXCR run on the 5' RACE reads, TCRdb lists one record per CDR3 protein. This sample has 230,000 or so distinct CDR3 sequences; 6.7% occur once, and the top ten carry around 1.1%. This clonotype showed up just a few times. Its antigen is as yet unknown. J lost 5 bases, V lost 7 bases, and 5 bases had no gene match. Germline V gives CDR1 MGHDK, CDR2 SYGVNS. The CDR3 is 12 residues long. The study's findings and limits: In post-booster samples, most primary-vaccination clones reappeared (approximately 95% CD4, approximately 91% CD8).

The input for sequencing was CD4+ T cells sorted from PBMCs, taken on the day of the yellow fever booster vaccination. The sequence was obtained from a man aged 30 to 39 who received the YFV17D yellow fever vaccine. The chain joins TRBV25-1 to TRBJ2-7; 7 nucleotides match TRBD1. The DNA of the CDR3 is TGTGCCAGCAACAAGCAGGGGGACGAGCAGTACTTC. As protein: CASNKQGDEQYF.